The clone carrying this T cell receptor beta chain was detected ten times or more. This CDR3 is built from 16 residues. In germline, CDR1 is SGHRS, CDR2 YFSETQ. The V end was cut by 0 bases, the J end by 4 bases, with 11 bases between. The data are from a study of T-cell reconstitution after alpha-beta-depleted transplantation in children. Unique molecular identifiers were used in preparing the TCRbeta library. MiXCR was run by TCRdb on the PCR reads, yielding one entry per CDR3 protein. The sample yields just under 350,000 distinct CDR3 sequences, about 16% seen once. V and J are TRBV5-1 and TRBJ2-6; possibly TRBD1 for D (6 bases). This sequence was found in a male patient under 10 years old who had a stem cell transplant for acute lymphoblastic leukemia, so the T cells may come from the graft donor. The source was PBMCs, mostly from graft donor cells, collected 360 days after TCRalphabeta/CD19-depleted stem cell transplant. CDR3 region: CASSLEGGRGANVLTF. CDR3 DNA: TGCGCCAGCAGCTTGGAAGGGGGAAGGGGGGCCAACGTCCTGACTTTC.